A single sample gave rise to the 11 T cell receptor beta chains below, sequenced in a study of T cells in Graves' hyperthyroidism and ophthalmopathy. TCR beta CDR3 regions were amplified from RNA. The HTBI primer set drove a first-round RT-PCR of the TCR CDR3. TCRdb reprocessed the multiplex PCR reads via MiXCR and lists one record per CDR3 protein. Among 300,000 or so distinct CDR3 sequences listed, 15% to 20% were seen once. The sequencing sample was made of blood. The receptors shown here come from a woman in her sixties with Graves' ophthalmopathy.

The chain is built from TRBV5-1 and TRBJ2-1; D is unclear. The V gene's germline CDR1 is SGHRS and CDR2 YFSETQ. The CDR3 consists of 15 residues. The V and J ends lost 5 bases and 6 bases respectively, with 18 bases between them. This CDR3 is CASRPGPLQRNEQFF. The CDR3 DNA follows: TGCGCCAGCAGACCCGGGCCCCTTCAGCGCAATGAGCAGTTCTTC.

This clonotype was counted at least ten times. The rearrangement links TRBV6-2 or TRBV6-3 to TRBJ1-2; maybe TRBD1 (6 bases). Looked up from germline, CDR1 is MNHEY and CDR2 is SVGEGT. The CDR3 has 14 residues. Deletions cut 8 bases from V and 7 bases from J, with 20 bases between. CDR3: CASLRDNGSGGYTF. The DNA of the CDR3 is TGTGCCAGCCTGAGGGACAACGGTAGCGGTGGCTACACCTTC.

This clonotype was detected only once. A single base separates this from a much larger clone, so it may be a read error. The CDR3 bases are TGCAGTGCTAGCGATAGGGGTGGAGGGTCCTACGAGCAGTACTTC. It translates to CSASDRGGGSYEQYF. The chain employs TRBV20-1 and TRBJ2-7; the D gene is possibly TRBD2 (6 bases). This CDR3 has 15 amino acids. The germline V and J ends were trimmed by 3 bases and 1 base, with 16 bases remaining between them. CDR1 and CDR2 (germline): DFQATT, SNEGSKA (reference sequence).

This clonotype appeared a few times. The chain combines TRBV6-6 with TRBJ2-2; D uncertain. The CDR3 is 13 residues long. Germline V gene lookup returns CDR1 MNHNY and CDR2 SVGAGI (reference sequence). Between the trimmed V and J ends, which lost 1 base and 4 bases, there was a span of 4 bases. CDR3 sequence (DNA): TGTGCCAGCAGTTACTTTTCCACCGGGGAGCTGTTTTTT. Protein product: CASSYFSTGELFF.

In its sample, this clonotype was seen many times. Here the CDR3 DNA reads TGTGCCAGCAGCCTCGGGTCGGGGACTGAAGCTTTCTTT. Translation: CASSLGSGTEAFF. The rearrangement uses TRBV7-2 and TRBJ1-1; D remains ambiguous. Trimming stripped 5 bases from V and 5 bases from J, with 12 bases between. CDR3 length: 13 residues. The germline V gene encodes CDR1 SGHTA and CDR2 FQGNSA.

This clonotype was observed at least ten times. The chain is built from TRBV6-6 and TRBJ2-3, with a possible D match to TRBD2 (6 bases). The CDR3 totals 14 residues. Trimming took 0 bases from V and 4 from J, leaving 8 bases between them. Germline V gene data show CDR1 as MNHNY and CDR2 as SVGAGI (reference sequence). The CDR3, as DNA: TGTGCCAGCAGTTACTCCGGGGGTTCAGATACGCAGTATTTT. Residues: CASSYSGGSDTQYF.

V is TRBV2 and J is TRBJ2-1; TRBD2 aligns across 8 bases. Trimming removed 8 bases from V and 8 bases from J; junction bases left unmatched: 5. The CDR3 totals 12 residues. Germline assignment: CDR1 SNHLY and CDR2 FYNNEI. CDR3 DNA sequence: TGTGCCAGCCACCGGGAGGGCTATGAGCAGTTCTTC. It translates to CASHREGYEQFF.

This clonotype was observed at least ten times. The V and J genes are TRBV6-1 and TRBJ1-2; 7 bases map to TRBD1. The CDR3 runs to 13 residues. The germline V gene has CDR1 MNHNS and CDR2 SASEGT. The J segment lost 7 bases and the V segment lost 8 bases, leaving 10 bases of the junction unmatched. CDR3 residues: CASGTALTGGYTF. CDR3 bases: TGTGCCAGCGGGACAGCCCTAACTGGTGGCTACACCTTC.

This chain links TRBV12-3 or TRBV12-4 with TRBJ2-7; TRBD2 might be the D (7 bases). The length of the CDR3 is 15 residues. V lost 3 bases and J lost 6, with 18 bases in between. DNA of the CDR3: TGTGCCAGCAGTTTCGATCCCATACGGGGGGCCGAGCAGTACTTC. This translates into CASSFDPIRGAEQYF.

Only a few counts were recorded for this clonotype. V usage is TRBV19 and J usage is TRBJ2-2; maybe TRBD2 (7 bases). Germline V gives CDR1 LNHDA, CDR2 SQIVND (reference sequence). This CDR3 is built from 17 residues. With 3 bases removed from V and 4 bases from J, the gap between germline ends came to 18 bases. The CDR3 sequence: CASSMALGGGATGELFF. The CDR3 DNA follows: TGTGCCAGTAGTATGGCCCTAGGGGGGGGCGCCACCGGGGAGCTGTTTTTT.

The gene calls are TRBV29-1 and TRBJ1-2; D might be TRBD1 (5 bases). Germline V CDR1 and CDR2: SQVTM, ANQGSEA. The CDR3 runs to 11 residues. V lost 6 bases to trimming and J lost 5 bases, with 10 bases between them. CDR3 region: CSVGLQYGYTF. CDR3 coding DNA: TGCAGCGTGGGGCTCCAGTATGGCTACACCTTC. Combining the CDR3 with reference TRBV29-1 and TRBJ1-2 gives the whole variable domain SAVISQKPSRDICQRGTSLTIQCQVDSQVTMMFWYRQQPGQSLTLIATANQGSEATYESGFVIDKFPISRPNLTFSTLTVSNMSPEDSSIYLCSVGLQYGYTFGSGTRLTVV.